Included here is one T cell receptor beta chain sequence, with context. These data come from a study of shared clonotypes between healthy human individuals. Sequencing was performed with immunoSEQ multiplex PCR; in TCRdb, only in-frame clones are kept and a portion is missing. Of under 1,900,000 clones in the sample, roughly 98.5% were seen once. There were only Caucasian adults among the donors, and all lived in Nashville, Tennessee. The specimen was naive CD4+ T cells sorted from blood. The subset: CD45RA+ positively selected. The clonotype was recovered from a man aged 30-40 years in good health.

CDR3 loop: CASSPVAGDNNEQFF. CDR3 bases: TGTGCCAGCTCACCAGTAGCGGGAGATAACAATGAGCAGTTCTTC. The chain is built from TRBV18 and TRBJ2-1; 9 bases map to TRBD2. Germline V lookup: CDR1 KGHSH, CDR2 LQKENI. Trimming removed 2 bases from V and 5 bases from J; junction bases left unmatched: 4. The CDR3 sequence is 15 residues long.